This T cell receptor beta chain stems from a study of blood T cell repertoires in COVID-19. Study background: Italy, Spain and the United States were the sources of the convalescent and acute COVID-19 samples.

Per the study methods: The authors estimated nucleated cell counts from reference gene primer amplification. Using immunoSEQ multiplex PCR, the repertoire was profiled, and TCRdb retains in-frame clones only, with some absent. V, J and clone size are those of that table, while D and trimming were read from the DNA. The profile shows 200,000 to 300,000 clones, roughly 84% of them singletons. Germline V gene data show CDR1 as ENHRY and CDR2 as SYGVKD. The CDR3 runs to 13 residues. V gave up 8 bases and J gave up 6 bases, with 16 bases separating them. The TCR sequence derives from a man aged 55 to 70 with acute or convalescent COVID-19. The V gene is TRBV10-3, the J gene TRBJ1-2; D may be TRBD1 (5 bases). Sequencing used peripheral blood. CDR3 DNA sequence: TGTGCCATCGTTACGGGGACGGGGGATGGCTACACCTTC. It specifies CAIVTGTGDGYTF.